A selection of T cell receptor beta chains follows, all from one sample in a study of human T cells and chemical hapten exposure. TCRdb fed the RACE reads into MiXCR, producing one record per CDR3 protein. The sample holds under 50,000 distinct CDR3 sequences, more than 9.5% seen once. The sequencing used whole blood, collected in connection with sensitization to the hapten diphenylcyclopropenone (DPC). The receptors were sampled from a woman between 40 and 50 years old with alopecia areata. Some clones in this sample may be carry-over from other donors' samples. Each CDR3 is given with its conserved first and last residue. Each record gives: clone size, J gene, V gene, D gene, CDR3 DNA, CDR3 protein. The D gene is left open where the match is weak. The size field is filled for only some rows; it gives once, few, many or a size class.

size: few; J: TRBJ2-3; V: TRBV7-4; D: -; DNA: TGTGCCAGCAGCTTATGGCGGGTTAGCACAGATACGCAGTATTTT; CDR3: CASSLWRVSTDTQYF
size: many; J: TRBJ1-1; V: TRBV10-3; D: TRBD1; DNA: TGTGCCATCAGGGAGGGGACGGGACAGGGGAGGACTGAAGCTTTCTTT; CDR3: CAIREGTGQGRTEAFF
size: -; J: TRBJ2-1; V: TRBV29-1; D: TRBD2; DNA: TGCAGCGTTCTAGCGGGATTGGGCAATGAGCAGTTCTTC; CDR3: CSVLAGLGNEQFF
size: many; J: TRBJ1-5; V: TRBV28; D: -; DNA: TGTGCCAGCAGTTCCACGACAAAACAGCCCCAGCATTTT; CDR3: CASSSTTKQPQHF
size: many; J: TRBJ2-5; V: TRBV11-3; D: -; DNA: TGTGCCAGCAGCCAGACTAGAGGAGAGACCCAGTACTTC; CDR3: CASSQTRGETQYF
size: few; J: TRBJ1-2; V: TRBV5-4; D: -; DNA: TGTGCCAGCAGCTTGGCCACGGCAGCGAACTATGGCTACACCTTC; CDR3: CASSLATAANYGYTF
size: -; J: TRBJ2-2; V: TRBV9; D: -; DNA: TGTGCCAGCAGCGTAGAGGCGGGGTCGAACACCGGGGAGCTGTTTTTT; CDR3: CASSVEAGSNTGELFF
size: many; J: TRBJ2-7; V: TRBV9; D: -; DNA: TGTGCCAGCAGCCCACGGGACTTGTACGAGCAGTACTTC; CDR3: CASSPRDLYEQYF
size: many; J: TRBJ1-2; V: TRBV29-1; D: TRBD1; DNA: TGCAGCGCAAGAACAGGGGGCGACTATGGCTACACCTTC; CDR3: CSARTGGDYGYTF
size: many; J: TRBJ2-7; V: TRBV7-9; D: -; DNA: TGTGCCAGCAGCTTAGGTTCAGTGCCCGAGCAGTACTTC; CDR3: CASSLGSVPEQYF
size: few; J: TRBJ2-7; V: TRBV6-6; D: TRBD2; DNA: TGTGCCAGCGGGAGGGCGGGCGAGCAGTACTTC; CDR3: CASGRAGEQYF
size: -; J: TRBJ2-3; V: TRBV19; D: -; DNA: TGTGCCAGTAGTGCCTGGACAGATAGCACAGATACGCAGTATTTT; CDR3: CASSAWTDSTDTQYF
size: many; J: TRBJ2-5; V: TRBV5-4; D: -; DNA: TGTGCCAGCAGCTTGGCGAGTGGGAAGCAGGAGACCCAGTACTTC; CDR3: CASSLASGKQETQYF
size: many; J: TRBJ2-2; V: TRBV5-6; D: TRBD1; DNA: TGTGCCAGCAGACATCAGGGACAGGTTAACACCGGGGAGCTGTTTTTT; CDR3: CASRHQGQVNTGELFF
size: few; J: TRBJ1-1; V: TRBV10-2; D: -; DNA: TGCGCCAGCAGTGAGCCCAGTGCGGGACGGGGGCCAACTGAAGCTTTCTTT; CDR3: CASSEPSAGRGPTEAFF
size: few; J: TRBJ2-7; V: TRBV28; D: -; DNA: TGTGCCAGCAGTTTATACCCCTACGAGCAGTACTTC; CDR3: CASSLYPYEQYF
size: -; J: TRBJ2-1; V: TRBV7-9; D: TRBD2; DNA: TGTGCCAGCAGCCCGAGGACTAGGCGGAACAATGAGCAGTTCTTC; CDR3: CASSPRTRRNNEQFF
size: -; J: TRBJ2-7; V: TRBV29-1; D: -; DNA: TGCAGCGCTCGGACTGGTACCTACGAGCAGTACTTC; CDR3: CSARTGTYEQYF
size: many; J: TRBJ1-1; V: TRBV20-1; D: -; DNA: TGCAGTGCTAGCCAGGGTGCTTTGGGGTGGGATCCTTTCTTT; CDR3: CSASQGALGWDPFF
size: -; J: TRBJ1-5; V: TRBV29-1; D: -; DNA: TGCAGCGTTGCCGAGGGTTTCAATCAGCCCCAGCATTTT; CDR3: CSVAEGFNQPQHF
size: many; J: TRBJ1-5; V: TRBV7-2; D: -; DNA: TGTGCCAGCAGCAACGGAGGCAATCAGCCCCAGCATTTT; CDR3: CASSNGGNQPQHF
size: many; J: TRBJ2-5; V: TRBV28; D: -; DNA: TGTGCCAGCAGTCAGGACTACCAAGAGACCCAGTACTTC; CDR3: CASSQDYQETQYF
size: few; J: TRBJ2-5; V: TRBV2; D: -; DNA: TGTGCCAGCAGCTTCGACAGTCCTGGAGAGACCCAGTACTTC; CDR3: CASSFDSPGETQYF
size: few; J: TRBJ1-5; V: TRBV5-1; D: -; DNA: TGCGCCAGCAGCTTGGCCCCAGGGAATCAGCCCCAGCATTTT; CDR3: CASSLAPGNQPQHF
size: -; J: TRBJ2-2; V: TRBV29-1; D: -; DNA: TGCAGCGTTGCGGGCGATGGGGGCCTGAACACCGGGGAGCTGTTTTTT; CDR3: CSVAGDGGLNTGELFF
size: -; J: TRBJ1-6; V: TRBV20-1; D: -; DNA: TGCAGTGCTCCGAGTGGGCCAGGGTCACCCCTCCACTTT; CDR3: CSAPSGPGSPLHF
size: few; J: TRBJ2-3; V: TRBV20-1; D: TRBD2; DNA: TGCAGTGCTAGCCGACTAGCGGGTACAACAGATACGCAGTATTTT; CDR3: CSASRLAGTTDTQYF
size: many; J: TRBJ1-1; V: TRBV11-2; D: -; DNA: TGTGCCAGCAGCAGGGAGAACACTGAAGCTTTCTTT; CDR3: CASSRENTEAFF
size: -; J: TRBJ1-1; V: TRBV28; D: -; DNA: TGTGCCAGCAGTTCCCCCTCCATCACGGAGAGATCTTTCTTT; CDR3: CASSSPSITERSFF
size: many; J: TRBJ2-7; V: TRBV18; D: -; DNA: TGTGCCAGCTCACCACCGAGGCCAAACTACGAGCAGTACTTC; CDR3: CASSPPRPNYEQYF
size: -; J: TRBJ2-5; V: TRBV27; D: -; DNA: TGTGCCAGCAGTTTAAGGGGCCAAGAGACCCAGTACTTC; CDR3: CASSLRGQETQYF
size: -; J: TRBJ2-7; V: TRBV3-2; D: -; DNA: TGTGCCAGCAGCCCCGGGGCAGGTTTTTACGAGCAGTACTTC; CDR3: CASSPGAGFYEQYF
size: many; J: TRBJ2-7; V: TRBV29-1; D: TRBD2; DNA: TGCAGCGTTGCGGGGGGTTCCTACGAGCAGTACTTC; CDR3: CSVAGGSYEQYF
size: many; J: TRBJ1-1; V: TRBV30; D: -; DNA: TGTGCCTGGGCTATGAACACTGAAGCTTTCTTT; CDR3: CAWAMNTEAFF
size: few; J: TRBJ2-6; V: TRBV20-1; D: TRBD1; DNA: TGCAGTGCGGAGGGACAGGGGTCTGGGGCCAACGTCCTGACTTTC; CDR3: CSAEGQGSGANVLTF
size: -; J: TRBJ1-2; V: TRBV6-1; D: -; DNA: TGTGCCAGCAGTGACGCCAGGCACTATGGCTACACCTTC; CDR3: CASSDARHYGYTF
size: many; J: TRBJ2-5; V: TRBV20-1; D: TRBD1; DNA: TGCAGTGCTAGCGACAGGGGTTTGGAGACCCAGTACTTC; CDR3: CSASDRGLETQYF
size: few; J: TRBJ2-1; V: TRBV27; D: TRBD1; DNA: TGTGCCAGCAGTTTATGGCTAACAGGGGGCGGGAATGAGCAGTTCTTC; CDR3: CASSLWLTGGGNEQFF
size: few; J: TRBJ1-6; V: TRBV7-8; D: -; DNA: TGTGCCAGCAGCTTAGGGCAGGATAATTCACCCCTCCACTTT; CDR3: CASSLGQDNSPLHF
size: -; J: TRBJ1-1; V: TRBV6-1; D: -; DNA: TGTGCCAGCAAACCGGACAGTACGAACACTGAAGCTTTCTTT; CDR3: CASKPDSTNTEAFF
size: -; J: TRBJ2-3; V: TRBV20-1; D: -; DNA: TGCAGTGCTAGTGAGCGCACAGATACGCAGTATTTT; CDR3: CSASERTDTQYF